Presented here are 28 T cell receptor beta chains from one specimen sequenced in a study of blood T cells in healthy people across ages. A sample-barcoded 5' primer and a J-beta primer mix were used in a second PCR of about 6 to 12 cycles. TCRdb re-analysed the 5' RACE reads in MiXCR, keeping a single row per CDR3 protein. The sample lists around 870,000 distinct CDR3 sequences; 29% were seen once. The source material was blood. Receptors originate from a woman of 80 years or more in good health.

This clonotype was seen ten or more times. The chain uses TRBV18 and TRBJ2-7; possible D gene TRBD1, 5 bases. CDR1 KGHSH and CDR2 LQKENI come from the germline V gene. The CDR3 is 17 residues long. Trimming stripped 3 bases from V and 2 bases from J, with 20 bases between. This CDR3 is CASSPSVPRTPPYEQYF. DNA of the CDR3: TGTGCCAGCTCACCTTCAGTACCGAGGACACCCCCCTACGAGCAGTACTTC. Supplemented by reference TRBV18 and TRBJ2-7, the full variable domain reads NAGVMQNPRHLVRRRGQEARLRCSPMKGHSHVYWYRQLPEEGLKFMVYLQKENIIDESGMPKERFSAEFPKEGPSILRIQQVVRGDSAAYFCASSPSVPRTPPYEQYFGPGTRLTVT.

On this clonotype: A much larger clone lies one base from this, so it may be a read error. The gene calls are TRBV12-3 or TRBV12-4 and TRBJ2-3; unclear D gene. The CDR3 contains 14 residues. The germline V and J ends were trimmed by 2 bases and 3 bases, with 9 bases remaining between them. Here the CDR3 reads CASSLSERTDTQYF. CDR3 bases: TGTGCCAGCAGTTTAAGTGAGAGAACAGATACGCAGTATTTT.

The CDR3 nucleotides are TGCAGTGCTAGAGGAGGCAGGGGCAATCAGCCCCAGCATTTT. This gives the protein CSARGGRGNQPQHF. This chain links TRBV20-1 with TRBJ1-5; TRBD1 might be the D (5 bases). The CDR3 covers 14 residues. The germline gives CDR1 DFQATT, CDR2 SNEGSKA (reference sequence). Deletions cut 1 base from V and 2 bases from J, with 9 bases between.

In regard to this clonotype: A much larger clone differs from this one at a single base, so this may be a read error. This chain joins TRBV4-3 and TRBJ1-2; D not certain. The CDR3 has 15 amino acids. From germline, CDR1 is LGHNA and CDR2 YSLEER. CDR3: CAGSQATNLLSGYTF. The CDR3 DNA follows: TGCGCCGGCAGCCAGGCCACCAATCTCTTGTCCGGCTACACCTTC.

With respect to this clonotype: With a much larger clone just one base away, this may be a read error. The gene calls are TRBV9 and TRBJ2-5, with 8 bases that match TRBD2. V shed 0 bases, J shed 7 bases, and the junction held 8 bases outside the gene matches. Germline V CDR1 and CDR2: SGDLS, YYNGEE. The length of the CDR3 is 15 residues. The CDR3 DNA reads TGTGCCAGCAGCGTAGGTCCAGCGGGGGCGGGGACCCAGTACTTC. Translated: CASSVGPAGAGTQYF.

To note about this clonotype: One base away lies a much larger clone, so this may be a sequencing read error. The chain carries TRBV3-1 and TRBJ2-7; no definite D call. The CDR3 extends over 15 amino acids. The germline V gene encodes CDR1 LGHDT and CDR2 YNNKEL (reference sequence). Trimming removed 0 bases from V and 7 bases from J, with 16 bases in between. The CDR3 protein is CASSQERPGSNEQYF. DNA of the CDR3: TGTGCCAGCAGCCAAGAGAGGCCTGGTAGCAATGAGCAGTACTTC.

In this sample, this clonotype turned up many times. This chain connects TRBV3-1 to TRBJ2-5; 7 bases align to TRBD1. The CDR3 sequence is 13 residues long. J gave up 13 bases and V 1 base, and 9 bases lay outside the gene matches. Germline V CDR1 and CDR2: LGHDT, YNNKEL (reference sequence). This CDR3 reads CASSQAAPGQLYF. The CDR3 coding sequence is TGTGCCAGCAGCCAAGCGGCTCCGGGACAGTTGTACTTC.

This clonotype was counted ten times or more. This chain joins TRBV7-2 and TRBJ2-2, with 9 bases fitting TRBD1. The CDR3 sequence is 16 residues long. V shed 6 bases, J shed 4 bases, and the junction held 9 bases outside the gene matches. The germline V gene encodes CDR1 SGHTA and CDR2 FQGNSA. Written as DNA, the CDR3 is TGTGCCAGCAGAGGCGCCGGGACAGGGCGCACCGGGGAGCTGTTTTTT. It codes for CASRGAGTGRTGELFF.

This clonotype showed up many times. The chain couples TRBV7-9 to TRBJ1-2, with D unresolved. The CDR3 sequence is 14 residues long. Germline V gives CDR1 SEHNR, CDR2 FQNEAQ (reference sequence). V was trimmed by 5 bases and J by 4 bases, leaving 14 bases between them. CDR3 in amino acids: CASSPEEASYGYTF. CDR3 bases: TGTGCCAGCAGCCCGGAAGAGGCCTCCTATGGCTACACCTTC.

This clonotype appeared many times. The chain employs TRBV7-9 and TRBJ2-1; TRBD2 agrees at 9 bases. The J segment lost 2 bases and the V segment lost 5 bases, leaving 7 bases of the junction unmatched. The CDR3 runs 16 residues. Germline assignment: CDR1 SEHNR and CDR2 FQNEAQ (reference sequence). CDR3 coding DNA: TGTGCCAGCAGCCGAACCGGGACTAGCCCCTACAATGAGCAGTTCTTC. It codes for CASSRTGTSPYNEQFF.

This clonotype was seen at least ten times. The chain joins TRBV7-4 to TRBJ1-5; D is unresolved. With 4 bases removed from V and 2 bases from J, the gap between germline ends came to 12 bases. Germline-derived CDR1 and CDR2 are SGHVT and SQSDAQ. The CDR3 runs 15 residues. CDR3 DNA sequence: TGTGCCAGCAGCTCATGGGCCGGGGGCAATCAGCCCCAGCATTTT. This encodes CASSSWAGGNQPQHF.

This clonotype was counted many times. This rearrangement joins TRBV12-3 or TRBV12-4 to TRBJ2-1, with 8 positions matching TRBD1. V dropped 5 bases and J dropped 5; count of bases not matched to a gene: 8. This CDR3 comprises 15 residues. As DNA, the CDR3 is TGTGCCAGCAGTGGCAGGGGGCCGGTAAACAATGAGCAGTTCTTC. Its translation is CASSGRGPVNNEQFF.

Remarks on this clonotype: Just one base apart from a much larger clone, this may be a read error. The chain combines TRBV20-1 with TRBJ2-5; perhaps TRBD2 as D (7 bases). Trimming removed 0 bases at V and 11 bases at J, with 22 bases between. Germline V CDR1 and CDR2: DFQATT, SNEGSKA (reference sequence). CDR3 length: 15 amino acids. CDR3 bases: TGCAGTGCTAGAGATGGGGCGGGGGCTGAAAATGAGCAGTACTTC. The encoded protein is CSARDGAGAENEQYF.

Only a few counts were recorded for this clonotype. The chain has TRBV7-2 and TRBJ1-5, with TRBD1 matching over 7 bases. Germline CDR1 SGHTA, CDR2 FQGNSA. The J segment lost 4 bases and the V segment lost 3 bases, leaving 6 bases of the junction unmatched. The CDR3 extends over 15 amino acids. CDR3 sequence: CASSLTGRRNQPQHF. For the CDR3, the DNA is TGTGCCAGCAGCTTGACAGGGAGACGGAATCAGCCCCAGCATTTT.

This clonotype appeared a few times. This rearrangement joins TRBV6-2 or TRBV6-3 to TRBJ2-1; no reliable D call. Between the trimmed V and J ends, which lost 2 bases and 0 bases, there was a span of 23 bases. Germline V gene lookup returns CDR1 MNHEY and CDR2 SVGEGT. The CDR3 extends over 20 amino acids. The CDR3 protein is CASSYPTWSSAASSYNEQFF. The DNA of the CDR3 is TGTGCCAGCAGTTACCCCACCTGGAGCAGCGCGGCGAGCTCCTACAATGAGCAGTTCTTC.

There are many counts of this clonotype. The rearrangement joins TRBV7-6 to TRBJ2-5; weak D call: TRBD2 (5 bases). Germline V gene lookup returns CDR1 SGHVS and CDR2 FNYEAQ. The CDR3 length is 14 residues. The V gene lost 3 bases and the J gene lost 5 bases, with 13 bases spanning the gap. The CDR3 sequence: CASSLTGELETQYF. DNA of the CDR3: TGTGCCAGCAGCTTGACCGGGGAGCTGGAGACCCAGTACTTC.

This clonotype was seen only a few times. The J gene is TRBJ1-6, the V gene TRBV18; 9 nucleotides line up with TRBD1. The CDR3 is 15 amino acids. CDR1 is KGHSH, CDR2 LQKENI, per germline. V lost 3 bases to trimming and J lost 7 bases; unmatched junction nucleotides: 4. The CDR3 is CASSPGGQGNSPLHF. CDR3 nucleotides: TGTGCCAGCTCACCCGGGGGACAGGGCAATTCACCCCTCCACTTT.

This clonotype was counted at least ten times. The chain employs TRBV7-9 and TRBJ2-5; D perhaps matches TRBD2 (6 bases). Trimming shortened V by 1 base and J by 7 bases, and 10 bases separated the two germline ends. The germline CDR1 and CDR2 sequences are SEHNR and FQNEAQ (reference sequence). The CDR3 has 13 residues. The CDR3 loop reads CASSLGRVGTQYF. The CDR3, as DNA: TGTGCCAGCAGCTTAGGGAGGGTCGGGACCCAGTACTTC.

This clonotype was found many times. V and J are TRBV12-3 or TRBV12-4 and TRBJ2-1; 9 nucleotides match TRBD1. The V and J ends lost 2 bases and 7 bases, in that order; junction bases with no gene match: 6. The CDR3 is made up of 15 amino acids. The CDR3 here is CASSLSGQGSNEQFF. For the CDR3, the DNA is TGTGCCAGCAGTTTATCGGGACAGGGATCTAATGAGCAGTTCTTC.

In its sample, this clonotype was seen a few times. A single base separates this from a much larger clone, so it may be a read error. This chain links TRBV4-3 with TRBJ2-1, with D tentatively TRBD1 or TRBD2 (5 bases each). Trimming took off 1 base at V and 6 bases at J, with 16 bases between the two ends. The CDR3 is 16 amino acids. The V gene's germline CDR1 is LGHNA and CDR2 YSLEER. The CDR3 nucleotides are TGCGCCAGCAGCCAAGTGACCGCGAGTGGGACCAATGAGCAGTTCTTC. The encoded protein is CASSQVTASGTNEQFF.

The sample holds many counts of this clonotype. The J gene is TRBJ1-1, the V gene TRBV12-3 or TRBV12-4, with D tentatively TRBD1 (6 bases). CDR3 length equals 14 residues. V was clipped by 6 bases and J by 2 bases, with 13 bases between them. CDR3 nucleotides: TGTGCCAGCAGCATGGGACAACTTAACACTGAAGCTTTCTTT. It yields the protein CASSMGQLNTEAFF.

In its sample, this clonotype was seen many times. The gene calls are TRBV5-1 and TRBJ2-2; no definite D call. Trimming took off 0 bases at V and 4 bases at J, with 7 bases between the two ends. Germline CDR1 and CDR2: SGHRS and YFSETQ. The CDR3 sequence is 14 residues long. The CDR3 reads CASSLGWSTGELFF. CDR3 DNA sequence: TGCGCCAGCAGCTTGGGTTGGAGCACCGGGGAGCTGTTTTTT.

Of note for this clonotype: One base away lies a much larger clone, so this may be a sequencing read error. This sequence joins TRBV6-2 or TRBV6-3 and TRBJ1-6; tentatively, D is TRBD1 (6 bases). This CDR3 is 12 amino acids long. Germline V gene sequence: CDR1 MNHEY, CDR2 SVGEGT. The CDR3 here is CASRQGPSPPHF. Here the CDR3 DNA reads TGTGCCAGTCGCCAGGGGCCCTCACCCCCCCACTTT.

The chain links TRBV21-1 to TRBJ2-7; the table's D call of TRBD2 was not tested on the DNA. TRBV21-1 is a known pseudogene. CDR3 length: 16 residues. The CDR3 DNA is TGTGCCAGCAGCAAAGGGGAGGGCACGGATGAAGACGAGCAGTACTTC. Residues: CASSKGEGTDEDEQYF.

CDR3 DNA: TGTGCCAGCAGTTTGGCCAGGGCCGGGAGCACTGAAGCTTTCTTT. Protein sequence: CASSLARAGSTEAFF. The chain recombines TRBV27 with TRBJ1-1; tentative D call: TRBD1 (5 bases). Germline V gene lookup returns CDR1 MNHEY and CDR2 SMNVEV (reference sequence). V lost 3 bases, J lost 4 bases, and 15 bases lay in between. CDR3 size: 15 residues.

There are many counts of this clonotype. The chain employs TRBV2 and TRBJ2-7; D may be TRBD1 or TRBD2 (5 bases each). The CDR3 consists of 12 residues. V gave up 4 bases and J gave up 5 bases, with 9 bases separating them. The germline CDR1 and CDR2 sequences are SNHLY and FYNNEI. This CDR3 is CASSGGDHEQYF. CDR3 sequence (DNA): TGTGCCAGCAGTGGAGGGGACCACGAGCAGTACTTC.

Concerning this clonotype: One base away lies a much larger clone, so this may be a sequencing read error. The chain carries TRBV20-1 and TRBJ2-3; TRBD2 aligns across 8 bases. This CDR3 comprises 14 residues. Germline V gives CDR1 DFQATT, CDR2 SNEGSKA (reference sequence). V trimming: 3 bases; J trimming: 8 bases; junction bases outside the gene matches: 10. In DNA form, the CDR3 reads TGCAGTGCTAGTGAGTCTAGCGGGCTGACTACGCAGTATTTT. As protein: CSASESSGLTTQYF.

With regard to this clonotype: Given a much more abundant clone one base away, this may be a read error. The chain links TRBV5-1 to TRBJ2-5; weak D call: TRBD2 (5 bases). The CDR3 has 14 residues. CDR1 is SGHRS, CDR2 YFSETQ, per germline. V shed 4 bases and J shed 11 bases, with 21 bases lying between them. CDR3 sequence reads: CASSARRGAYVQYF. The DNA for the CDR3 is TGCGCCAGCAGCGCCCGACGGGGAGCCTACGTGCAGTACTTC. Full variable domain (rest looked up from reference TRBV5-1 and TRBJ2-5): KAGVTQTPRYLIKTRGQQVTLSCSPISGHRSVSWYQQTPGQGLQFLFEYFSETQRNKGNFPGRFSGRQFSNSRSEMNVSTLELGDSALYLCASSARRGAYVQYFGPGTRLLVL.